A single sample gave rise to the 18 T cell receptor beta chains below, sequenced in a study of T cell responses to AZD1222 COVID-19 vaccine. Profiling relied on immunoSEQ multiplex PCR, and the TCRdb table lists in-frame clones only, not all of them. The sample carries around 99,000 clones, approximately 91% recorded once. The sample here was peripheral blood, taken on day 0 of AZD1222 vaccination. These receptors were taken from an adult in good health.

The CDR3 sequence is CARIAGSNTGELFF. CDR3 nucleotides: TGTGCCAGAATAGCGGGCTCGAACACCGGGGAGCTGTTTTTT. This chain joins TRBV5-4 and TRBJ2-2; 7 positions agree with TRBD2. Germline-derived CDR1 and CDR2 are SGHNT and YYREEE (reference sequence). The CDR3 sequence is 14 residues long. The trim removed 8 bases at V and 0 bases at J, leaving 4 bases unmatched.

The chain has TRBV19 and TRBJ1-4; D is perhaps TRBD1 (6 bases). The CDR3 runs to 15 residues. The V gene lost 5 bases and the J gene lost 7 bases, with 17 bases spanning the gap. Germline-derived CDR1 and CDR2 are LNHDA and SQIVND (reference sequence). CDR3 sequence (DNA): TGTGCCAGTAGTCCAACAGGGATTTCGGGTGAAAAACTGTTTTTT. Translated, it gives CASSPTGISGEKLFF.

The chain combines TRBV6-2 or TRBV6-3 with TRBJ2-7; 10 bases align to TRBD1. J lost 2 bases, V lost 1 base, and 5 bases had no gene match. The CDR3 is 16 amino acids. Germline values: CDR1 MNHEY, CDR2 SVGEGT. CDR3: CASSYLGQGGAYEQYV. The CDR3 region has the DNA TGTGCCAGCAGTTACTTAGGACAGGGGGGAGCCTACGAGCAGTACGTC.

The rearrangement joins TRBV7-9 to TRBJ1-1; TRBD1 agrees at 8 bases. J gave up 5 bases and V 5 bases, and 7 bases lay outside the gene matches. The CDR3 extends over 14 amino acids. Germline assignment: CDR1 SEHNR and CDR2 FQNEAQ (reference sequence). The chain's CDR3 is CASSIDRGGTEAFF. The CDR3 DNA follows: TGTGCCAGCAGCATTGACAGGGGAGGGACTGAAGCTTTCTTT.

The chain joins TRBV6-2 or TRBV6-3 to TRBJ1-1; 7 positions agree with TRBD1. Germline V gene data show CDR1 as MNHEY and CDR2 as SVGEGT. The V segment lost 5 bases and the J segment 6 bases; nucleotides outside the gene matches: 3. This CDR3 contains 12 residues. The CDR3 coding sequence is TGTGCCAGCAGTCTCGGGACAGCTGAAGCTTTCTTT. Translated, it gives CASSLGTAEAFF.

This sequence joins TRBV19 and TRBJ1-6, with D tentatively TRBD1 (6 bases). The V gene lost 5 bases and the J gene lost 7 bases, with 12 bases spanning the gap. The V gene's germline CDR1 is LNHDA and CDR2 SQIVND (reference sequence). There are 14 residues in the CDR3. CDR3 nucleotide sequence: TGTGCCAGTAGTCCCCGGACAGCCAATTCACCCCTCCACTTT. It specifies CASSPRTANSPLHF.

The rearrangement uses TRBV19 and TRBJ1-1; 9 positions agree with TRBD1. The CDR3 runs 14 residues. Germline V gene lookup returns CDR1 LNHDA and CDR2 SQIVND (reference sequence). Trimming removed 6 bases from V and 2 bases from J; junction bases left unmatched: 4. CDR3 protein: CASRDRGVNTEAFF. CDR3 DNA: TGTGCCAGTAGGGACAGGGGAGTCAACACTGAAGCTTTCTTT.

The count of this clone is one. The chain combines TRBV5-6 with TRBJ1-5, with no clear D. Germline loops: CDR1 SGHDT, CDR2 YYEEEE. This CDR3 is built from 15 residues. Trimming stripped 1 base from V and 4 bases from J, with 12 bases between. The CDR3 here is CASSLYPGVNQPQHF. CDR3 coding DNA: TGTGCCAGCAGCTTGTATCCAGGCGTAAATCAGCCCCAGCATTTT.

This chain connects TRBV2 to TRBJ1-1; no clear D. V lost 1 base and J 2 bases, leaving 5 bases between the germline ends. This CDR3 contains 13 residues. Germline V gene sequence: CDR1 SNHLY, CDR2 FYNNEI. CDR3 in DNA: TGTGCCAGCAGTGAAGGGATTAACACTGAAGCTTTCTTT. The encoded protein is CASSEGINTEAFF.

The CDR3 region is CASTLAGVGEQYV. CDR3 coding DNA: TGCGCCAGCACCTTAGCGGGAGTGGGCGAGCAGTACGTC. The chain joins TRBV10-2 to TRBJ2-7; 9 bases align to TRBD2. With V trimmed by 7 bases and J by 6 bases, 7 bases remained unmatched. The CDR3 is 13 residues long. Germline V gene lookup returns CDR1 WSHSY and CDR2 SAAADI.

This clone is a singleton in its sample. The chain recombines TRBV5-1 with TRBJ2-3; TRBD1 matches 11 bases. The CDR3 totals 16 residues. Germline trimming cut 4 bases from V and 2 bases from J; bases unmatched to any gene: 6. Germline-derived CDR1 and CDR2 are SGHRS and YFSETQ. DNA of the CDR3: TGCGCCAGCAGCGGAGGGACAGGGGGAATCACAGATACGCAGTATTTT. Translation: CASSGGTGGITDTQYF.

The chain is built from TRBV9 and TRBJ2-2, with 7 bases fitting TRBD2. V lost 0 bases and J lost 6; bases outside the gene matches: 5. This CDR3 contains 15 residues. Germline values: CDR1 SGDLS, CDR2 YYNGEE. The CDR3 region has the DNA TGTGCCAGCAGCGTAGGGGGAGGGCGAGCCGGGGAGCTGTTTTTT. This encodes CASSVGGGRAGELFF. Looking up the rest from reference TRBV9 and TRBJ2-2 gives the full variable domain: DSGVTQTPKHLITATGQRVTLRCSPRSGDLSVYWYQQSLDQGLQFLIQYYNGEERAKGNILERFSAQQFPDLHSELNLSSLELGDSALYFCASSVGGGRAGELFFGEGSRLTVL.

The V gene is TRBV5-6, the J gene TRBJ2-7; D gene uncertain. V shed 1 base and J shed 12 bases, with 17 bases lying between them. CDR1 is SGHDT, CDR2 YYEEEE, per germline. The CDR3 covers 13 residues. The CDR3 loop is CASSLRHMAVGYF. The CDR3 bases are TGTGCCAGCAGCTTGAGACACATGGCCGTCGGGTACTTC.

This chain links TRBV11-3 with TRBJ2-5; TRBD2 agrees at 12 bases. There are 17 residues in the CDR3. Germline CDR1 is SGHNT and CDR2 is YENEEA. V gave up 5 bases and J gave up 5 bases; unmatched junction bases: 12. For the CDR3, the DNA is TGTGCCAGCAGCCCCCGGACTAGCGGGATAAGTGTGGAGACCCAGTACTTC. Protein product: CASSPRTSGISVETQYF.

In its sample, this clone was seen once. The chain recombines TRBV3-1 (or the pseudogene TRBV3-2) with TRBJ1-1; TRBD1 is a possible D gene (6 bases). The V end lost 4 bases, the J end lost 2 bases, and 14 bases lay between the germline ends. CDR1 and CDR2 (germline): LGHDT, YNNKEL (reference sequence). CDR3 length: 15 residues. Here the CDR3 DNA reads TGTGCCAGCAGCCTAACGGGACACGGTAACACTGAAGCTTTCTTT. It codes for CASSLTGHGNTEAFF.

The CDR3 region is CASTGRRGGTDTQYF. CDR3 in DNA: TGCGCCAGCACCGGTCGGAGGGGGGGCACAGATACGCAGTATTTT. The chain combines TRBV23-1 with TRBJ2-3; perhaps D is TRBD1 or TRBD2 (6 bases each). TRBV23-1 has ORF status, its function being uncertain. The V gene lost 7 bases and the J gene lost 1 base, with 15 bases spanning the gap. The CDR3 is made up of 15 amino acids.

The rearrangement joins TRBV29-1 to TRBJ2-7; 8 nucleotides match TRBD1. The CDR3 runs to 12 residues. From germline, CDR1 is SQVTM and CDR2 ANQGSEA. The CDR3 loop is CSGGQGSYEQYF. Written as DNA, the CDR3 is TGCAGTGGCGGACAGGGCTCCTACGAGCAGTACTTC.

The CDR3 here is CASSLWSGGTYGYTF. Written as DNA, the CDR3 is TGCGCCAGCAGCTTGTGGTCAGGGGGAACCTATGGCTACACCTTC. The chain carries TRBV5-1 and TRBJ1-2; TRBD1 aligns across 7 bases. The V gene end was trimmed by 1 base and the J gene end by 4 bases; junction bases not matched to a gene: 7. The CDR3 sequence is 15 residues long. CDR1 is SGHRS and CDR2 is YFSETQ in the germline V gene.